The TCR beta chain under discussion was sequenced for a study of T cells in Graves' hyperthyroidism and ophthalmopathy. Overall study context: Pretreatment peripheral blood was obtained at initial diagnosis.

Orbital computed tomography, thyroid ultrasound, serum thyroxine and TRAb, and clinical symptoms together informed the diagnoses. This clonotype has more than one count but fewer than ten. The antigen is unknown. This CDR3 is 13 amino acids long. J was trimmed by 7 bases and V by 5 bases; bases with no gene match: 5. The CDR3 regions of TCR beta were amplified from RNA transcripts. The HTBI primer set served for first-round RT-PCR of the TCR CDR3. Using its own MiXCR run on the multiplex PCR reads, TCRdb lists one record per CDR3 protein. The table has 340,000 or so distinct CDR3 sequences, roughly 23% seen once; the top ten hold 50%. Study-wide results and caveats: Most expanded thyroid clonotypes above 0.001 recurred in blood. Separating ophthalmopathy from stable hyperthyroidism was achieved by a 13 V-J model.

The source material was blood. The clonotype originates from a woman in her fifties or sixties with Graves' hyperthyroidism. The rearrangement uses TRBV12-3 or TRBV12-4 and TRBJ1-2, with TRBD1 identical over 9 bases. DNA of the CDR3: TGTGCCAGCAGTGGAGACAGGGGGTTTGGCTACACCTTC. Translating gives CASSGDRGFGYTF.